This T cell receptor beta chain was documented in a study of cytomegalovirus exposure and HLA in healthy donors. In the case of this clone: Antigen: not known.

Broader study findings: Earlier results showed most TCR beta V segments being productive about 90% or about 30% of the time.

As for the donors, each was a healthy bone marrow donor. The PCR used 60 Vbeta and 13 Jbeta primers. The repertoire was sequenced with immunoSEQ multiplex PCR; TCRdb's copy has only in-frame clones and lacks some. The sample gives about 130,000 clones, 70% to 90% of which show up once; 5.9% is in the top ten. The ends were cut back, 1 base at V and 6 bases at J, with 10 bases in the middle. The CDR3 loop spans 13 amino acids. Germline assignment: CDR1 SGHNT and CDR2 YYREEE (reference sequence). The chain combines TRBV5-4 with TRBJ1-2, with D perhaps matching TRBD1 (6 bases). This receptor was taken from a woman between 40 and 50 years old in good health and CMV-seropositive. The specimen was PBMCs. Here the CDR3 reads CASSLSGGNGYTF. Written as DNA, the CDR3 is TGTGCCAGCAGCTTGAGTGGGGGCAATGGCTACACCTTC.